These T cell receptor beta chains were read from a single sample in a study of blood T cell repertoires in COVID-19. Produced via immunoSEQ multiplex PCR; TCRdb's table is partial and in-frame only. The table lists over 250,000 clones, approximately 91% of them singletons. The sample was peripheral blood. The receptor source for this set is a woman aged 60-75 years with acute or convalescent COVID-19. CDR3s include the opening cysteine and the closing phenylalanine or tryptophan. D genes are given only for firm matches. For some rows the clone size is stated as once, few or many, or as a class when expanded; others skip it.

v_call	j_call	clone_size	d_call	cdr3_aa	cdr3_nt
TRBV27	TRBJ1-6	.	.	CASSFEDSPLHF	TGTGCCAGCAGTTTCGAGGATTCACCCCTCCACTTT
TRBV27	TRBJ2-7	.	.	CASSLGWAVYEQYF	TGTGCCAGCAGTTTAGGGTGGGCCGTTTACGAGCAGTACTTC
TRBV20-1	TRBJ2-1	.	TRBD2	CSASLPGLVNEQFF	TGCAGTGCTAGTCTGCCGGGACTAGTGAATGAGCAGTTCTTC
TRBV7-2	TRBJ2-3	once	.	CASSLGQLTDTQYF	TGTGCCAGCAGCTTAGGACAGCTCACAGATACGCAGTATTTT
TRBV9	TRBJ2-3	.	.	CASSVGGAGFTDTQYF	TGTGCCAGCAGCGTAGGGGGCGCGGGGTTCACAGATACGCAGTATTTT
TRBV5-1	TRBJ2-3	.	TRBD1	CASRSDRGRTDTQYF	TGCGCCAGCAGGTCTGACAGGGGACGAACAGATACGCAGTATTTT
TRBV6-2/TRBV6-3	TRBJ1-5	.	.	CASSPRGLGNQPQHF	TGTGCCAGCAGCCCCAGGGGTTTAGGAAATCAGCCCCAGCATTTT
TRBV9	TRBJ1-1	.	.	CASSVEWGPNTEAFF	TGTGCCAGCAGCGTAGAGTGGGGGCCGAACACTGAAGCTTTCTTT
TRBV3-1/TRBV3-2	TRBJ2-7	.	.	CASGDRSNYEQYF	TGTGCCAGCGGCGACAGGAGTAACTACGAGCAGTACTTC
TRBV28	TRBJ1-4	.	TRBD1	CASSSGTGGTEKLFF	TGTGCCAGCAGTTCTGGGACAGGGGGCACTGAAAAACTGTTTTTT
TRBV5-1	TRBJ1-1	once	TRBD1	CASSLDTGTGNTEAFF	TGCGCCAGCAGCTTGGATACTGGGACAGGGAACACTGAAGCTTTCTTT
TRBV25-1	TRBJ1-1	once	TRBD1	CASSGDRGLVRTEAFF	TGTGCCAGCAGTGGAGACAGGGGGCTCGTTAGGACTGAAGCTTTCTTT
TRBV4-3	TRBJ1-4	few	.	CASSQDRGNEKLFF	TGCGCCAGCAGCCAAGACAGGGGAAATGAAAAACTGTTTTTT
TRBV7-2	TRBJ1-5	few	TRBD1	CASSLTGTDGQPQHF	TGTGCCAGCAGCTTAACCGGGACAGATGGTCAGCCCCAGCATTTT
TRBV3-1/TRBV3-2	TRBJ1-1	.	.	CASSPGHTEMVFTEAFF	TGTGCCAGCAGCCCCGGACATACCGAGATGGTGTTCACTGAAGCTTTCTTT
TRBV7-9	TRBJ1-4	.	.	CASSRRQATNEKLFF	TGTGCCAGCAGCAGAAGACAGGCAACTAATGAAAAACTGTTTTTT
TRBV2	TRBJ1-1	many	.	CASRTDTEAFF	TGTGCCAGCAGGACAGACACTGAAGCTTTCTTT
TRBV2	TRBJ1-3	.	.	CASRDKGVLAGNTIYF	TGTGCCAGCAGAGACAAAGGGGTTTTGGCTGGAAACACCATATATTTT
TRBV7-9	TRBJ1-3	once	TRBD1	CASSEIPGQSSGNTIYF	TGTGCCAGCAGCGAGATACCGGGACAGAGCTCTGGAAACACCATATATTTT
TRBV2	TRBJ1-5	.	.	CASSPPMAGSNQPQHF	TGTGCCAGCAGCCCCCCTATGGCAGGATCCAATCAGCCCCAGCATTTT
TRBV28	TRBJ1-5	few	.	CASSPHGGGSYQPQHF	TGTGCCAGCAGTCCTCATGGCGGGGGAAGCTATCAGCCCCAGCATTTT
TRBV9	TRBJ2-7	.	TRBD2	CASSVASGLTYEQYF	TGTGCCAGCAGCGTAGCTAGCGGGTTAACCTACGAGCAGTACTTC
TRBV7-3	TRBJ1-6	.	.	CASSRGQPRNSPLHF	TGTGCCAGCAGCCGTGGACAGCCTAGGAATTCACCCCTCCACTTT
TRBV3-1/TRBV3-2	TRBJ2-2	.	TRBD2	CASSQDGALRLAGLTGELFF	TGTGCCAGCAGCCAAGACGGGGCTCTAAGACTAGCGGGACTCACCGGGGAGCTGTTTTTT